This T cell receptor beta chain was identified in a study of shared clonotypes between healthy human individuals. Turning to the study itself: The plates for each donor numbered three CD4 naive, three CD4 memory, two CD8 naive and one CD8 memory.

The length of the CDR3 is 16 residues. In germline, CDR1 is SGHTA, CDR2 FQGNSA. Trimming left V 4 bases short and J 2 bases short, with 16 bases between. Findings of the study overall: About 5.2% was the fraction of naive CD4 clonotypes found shared across four donors.

Method: immunoSEQ multiplex PCR; TCRdb's copy keeps in-frame clones and lacks some. The sample holds some 2 million clones; roughly 95% are singletons and the top ten take 0.1% to 0.15%. CD4+ cell separation produced CD45RA+ naive and CD45RA-negative memory subsets. With regard to this clone: The antigen remains unidentified.

The clonotype comes from a man aged 18 to 29 in good health. Sequencing input: naive CD4+ T cells sorted from blood. The subset: CD45RA+ positively selected. The chain has TRBV7-2 and TRBJ2-3; D perhaps matches TRBD2 (5 bases). CDR3 sequence (DNA): TGTGCCAGCAGCTCCGGGATTCCGGACCTCACAGATACGCAGTATTTT. This gives the protein CASSSGIPDLTDTQYF.